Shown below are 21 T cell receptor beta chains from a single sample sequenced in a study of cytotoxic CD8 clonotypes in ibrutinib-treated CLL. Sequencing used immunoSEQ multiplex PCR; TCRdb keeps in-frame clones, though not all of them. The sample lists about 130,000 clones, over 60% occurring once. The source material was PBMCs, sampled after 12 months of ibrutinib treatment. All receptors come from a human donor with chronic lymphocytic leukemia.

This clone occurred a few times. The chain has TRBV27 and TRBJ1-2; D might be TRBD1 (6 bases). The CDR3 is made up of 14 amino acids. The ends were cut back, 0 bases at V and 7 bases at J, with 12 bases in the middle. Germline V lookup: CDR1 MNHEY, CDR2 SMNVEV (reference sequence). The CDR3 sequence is CASSLSIQGFGYTF. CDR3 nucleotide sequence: TGTGCCAGCAGTTTATCGATACAGGGCTTTGGCTACACCTTC.

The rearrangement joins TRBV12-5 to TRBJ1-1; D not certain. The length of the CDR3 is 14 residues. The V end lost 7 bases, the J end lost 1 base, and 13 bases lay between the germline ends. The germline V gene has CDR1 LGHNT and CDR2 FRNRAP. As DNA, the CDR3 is TGTGCTAGTGTCCCCGGGTTAGGGAACACTGAAGCTTTCTTT. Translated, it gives CASVPGLGNTEAFF.

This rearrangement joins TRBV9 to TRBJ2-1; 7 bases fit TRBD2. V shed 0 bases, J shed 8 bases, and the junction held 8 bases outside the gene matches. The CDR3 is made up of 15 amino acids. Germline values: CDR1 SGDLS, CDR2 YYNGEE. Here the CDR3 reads CASSVGLAFTDEQFF. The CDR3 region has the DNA TGTGCCAGCAGCGTAGGACTAGCATTCACCGATGAGCAGTTCTTC. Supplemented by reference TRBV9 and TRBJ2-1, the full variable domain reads DSGVTQTPKHLITATGQRVTLRCSPRSGDLSVYWYQQSLDQGLQFLIQYYNGEERAKGNILERFSAQQFPDLHSELNLSSLELGDSALYFCASSVGLAFTDEQFFGPGTRLTVL.

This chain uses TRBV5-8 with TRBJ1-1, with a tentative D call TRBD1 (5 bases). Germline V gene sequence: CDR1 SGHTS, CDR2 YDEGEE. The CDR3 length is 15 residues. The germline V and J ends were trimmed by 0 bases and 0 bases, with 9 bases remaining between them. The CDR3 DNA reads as TGTGCCAGCAGCTTGGAGTTGGGGGTGAACACTGAAGCTTTCTTT. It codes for CASSLELGVNTEAFF. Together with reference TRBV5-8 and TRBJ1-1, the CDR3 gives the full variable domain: EAGVTQSPTHLIKTRGQQATLRCSPISGHTSVYWYQQALGLGLQFLLWYDEGEERNRGNFPPRFSGRQFPNYSSELNVNALELEDSALYLCASSLELGVNTEAFFGQGTRLTVV.

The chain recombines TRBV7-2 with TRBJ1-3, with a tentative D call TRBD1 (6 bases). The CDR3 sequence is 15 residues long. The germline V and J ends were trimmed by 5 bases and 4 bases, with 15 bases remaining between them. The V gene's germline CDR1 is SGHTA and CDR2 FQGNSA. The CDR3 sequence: CASSPTGFSGNTIYF. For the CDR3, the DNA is TGTGCCAGCAGCCCAACAGGGTTTTCCGGAAACACCATATATTTT.

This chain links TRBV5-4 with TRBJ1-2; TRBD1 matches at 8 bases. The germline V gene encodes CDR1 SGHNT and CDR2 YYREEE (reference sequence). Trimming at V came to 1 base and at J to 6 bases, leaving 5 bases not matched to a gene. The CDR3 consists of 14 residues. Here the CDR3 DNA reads TGTGCCAGCAGCTTGACCGGACAGGGCCATGGCTACACCTTC. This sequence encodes CASSLTGQGHGYTF.

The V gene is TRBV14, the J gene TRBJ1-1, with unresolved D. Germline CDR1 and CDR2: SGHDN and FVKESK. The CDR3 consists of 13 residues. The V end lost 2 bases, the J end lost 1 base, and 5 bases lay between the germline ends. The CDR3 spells CASSQTWNTEAFF. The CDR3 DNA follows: TGTGCCAGCAGCCAAACCTGGAACACTGAAGCTTTCTTT.

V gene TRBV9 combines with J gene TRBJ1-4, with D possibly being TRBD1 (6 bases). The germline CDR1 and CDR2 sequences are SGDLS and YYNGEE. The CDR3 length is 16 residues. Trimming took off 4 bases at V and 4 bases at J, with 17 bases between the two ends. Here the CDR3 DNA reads TGTGCCAGCAGCCCCGAGGGGGGTGGACTTAATGAAAAACTGTTTTTT. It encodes CASSPEGGGLNEKLFF.

CDR3 coding DNA: TGTGCCACCAGCAGGGGTCAGGTTAACACAGATACGCAGTATTTT. Translating it yields CATSRGQVNTDTQYF. The J gene is TRBJ2-3, the V gene TRBV15; D not certain. The V end was cut by 3 bases, the J end by 2 bases, with 12 bases between. CDR1 is LNHNV and CDR2 is YYDKDF in the germline V gene (reference sequence). This CDR3 region has 15 residues.

In DNA form, the CDR3 reads TGTGCCAGCAGTTTAGATCCTGATCAGCCCCAGCATTTT. Its translation is CASSLDPDQPQHF. This chain links TRBV27 with TRBJ1-5, with D uncertain. V gave up 2 bases and J gave up 5 bases, with 7 bases separating them. The germline V gene has CDR1 MNHEY and CDR2 SMNVEV (reference sequence). The CDR3 is made up of 13 amino acids.

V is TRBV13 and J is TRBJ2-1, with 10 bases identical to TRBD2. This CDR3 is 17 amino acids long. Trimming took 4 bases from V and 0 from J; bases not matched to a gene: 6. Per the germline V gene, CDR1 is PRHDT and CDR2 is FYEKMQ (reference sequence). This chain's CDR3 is CASSSTSGTSSYNEQFF. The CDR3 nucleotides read TGTGCCAGCAGCTCTACTAGCGGGACCAGCTCCTACAATGAGCAGTTCTTC. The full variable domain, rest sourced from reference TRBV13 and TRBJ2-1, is AAGVIQSPRHLIKEKRETATLKCYPIPRHDTVYWYQQGPGQDPQFLISFYEKMQSDKGSIPDRFSAQQFSDYHSELNMSSLELGDSALYFCASSSTSGTSSYNEQFFGPGTRLTVL.

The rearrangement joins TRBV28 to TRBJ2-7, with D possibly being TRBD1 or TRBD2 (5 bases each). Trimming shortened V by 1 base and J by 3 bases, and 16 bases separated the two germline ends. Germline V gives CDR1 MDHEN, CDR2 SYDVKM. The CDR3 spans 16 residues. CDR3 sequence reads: CASSLLSGRANYEQYF. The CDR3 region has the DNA TGTGCCAGCAGTTTATTAAGCGGCAGGGCGAACTACGAGCAGTACTTC.

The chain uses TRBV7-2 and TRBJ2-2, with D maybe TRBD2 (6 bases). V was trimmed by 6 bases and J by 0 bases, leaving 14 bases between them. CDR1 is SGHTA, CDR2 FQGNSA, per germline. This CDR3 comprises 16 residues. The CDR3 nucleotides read TGTGCCAGCAGTGAATTTGGGGGGTCGAACACCGGGGAGCTGTTTTTT. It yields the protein CASSEFGGSNTGELFF.

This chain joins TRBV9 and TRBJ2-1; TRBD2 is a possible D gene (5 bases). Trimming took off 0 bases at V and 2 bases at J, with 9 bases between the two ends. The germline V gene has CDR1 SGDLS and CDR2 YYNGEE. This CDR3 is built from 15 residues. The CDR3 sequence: CASSVELEAYNEQFF. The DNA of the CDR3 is TGTGCCAGCAGCGTAGAACTAGAGGCCTACAATGAGCAGTTCTTC.

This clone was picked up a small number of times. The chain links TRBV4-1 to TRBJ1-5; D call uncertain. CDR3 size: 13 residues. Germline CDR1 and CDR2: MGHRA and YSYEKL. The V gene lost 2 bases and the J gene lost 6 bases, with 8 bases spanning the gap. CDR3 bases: TGCGCCAGCAGCCAAACACGGGGTCAGCCCCAGCATTTT. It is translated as CASSQTRGQPQHF.

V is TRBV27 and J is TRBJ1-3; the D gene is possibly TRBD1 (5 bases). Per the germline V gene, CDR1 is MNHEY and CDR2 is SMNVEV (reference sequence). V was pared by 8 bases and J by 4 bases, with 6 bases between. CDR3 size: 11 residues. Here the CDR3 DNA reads TGTGCCAGCCGGGGCGGAAACACCATATATTTT. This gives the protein CASRGGNTIYF.

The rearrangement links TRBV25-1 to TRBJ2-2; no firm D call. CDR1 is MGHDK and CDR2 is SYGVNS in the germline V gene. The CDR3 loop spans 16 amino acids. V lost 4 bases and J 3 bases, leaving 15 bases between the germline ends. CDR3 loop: CASSVSYGLYTGELFF. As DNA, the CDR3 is TGTGCCAGCAGTGTCTCCTACGGGTTATACACCGGGGAGCTGTTTTTT.

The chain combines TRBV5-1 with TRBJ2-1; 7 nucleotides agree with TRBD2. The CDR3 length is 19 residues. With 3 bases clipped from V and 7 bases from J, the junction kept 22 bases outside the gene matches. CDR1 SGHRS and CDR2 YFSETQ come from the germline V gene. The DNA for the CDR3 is TGCGCCAGCAGCTGGGGAACTAGCGACCGAATCCTAAAGGGAAATGAGCAGTTCTTC. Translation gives CASSWGTSDRILKGNEQFF.

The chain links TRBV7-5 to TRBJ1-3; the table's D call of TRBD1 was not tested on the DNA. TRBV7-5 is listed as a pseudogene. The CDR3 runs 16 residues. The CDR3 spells CVRSWRQGDSGNTIYF. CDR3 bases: TGTGTCAGAAGCTGGAGACAGGGGGACTCTGGAAACACCATATATTTT.

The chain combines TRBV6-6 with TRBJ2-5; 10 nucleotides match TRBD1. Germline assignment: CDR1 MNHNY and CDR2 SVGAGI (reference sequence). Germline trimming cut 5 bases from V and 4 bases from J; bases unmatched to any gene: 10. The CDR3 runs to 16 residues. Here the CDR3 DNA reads TGTGCCAGCAGTCCGATTGGGACAGGGGTACCAGAGACCCAGTACTTC. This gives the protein CASSPIGTGVPETQYF.

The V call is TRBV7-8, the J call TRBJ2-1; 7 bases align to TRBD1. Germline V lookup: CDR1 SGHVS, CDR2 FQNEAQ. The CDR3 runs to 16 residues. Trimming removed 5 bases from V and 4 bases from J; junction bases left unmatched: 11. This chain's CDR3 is CASSPPMGQQYNEQFF. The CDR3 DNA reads TGTGCCAGCAGCCCACCAATGGGACAGCAATACAATGAGCAGTTCTTC.